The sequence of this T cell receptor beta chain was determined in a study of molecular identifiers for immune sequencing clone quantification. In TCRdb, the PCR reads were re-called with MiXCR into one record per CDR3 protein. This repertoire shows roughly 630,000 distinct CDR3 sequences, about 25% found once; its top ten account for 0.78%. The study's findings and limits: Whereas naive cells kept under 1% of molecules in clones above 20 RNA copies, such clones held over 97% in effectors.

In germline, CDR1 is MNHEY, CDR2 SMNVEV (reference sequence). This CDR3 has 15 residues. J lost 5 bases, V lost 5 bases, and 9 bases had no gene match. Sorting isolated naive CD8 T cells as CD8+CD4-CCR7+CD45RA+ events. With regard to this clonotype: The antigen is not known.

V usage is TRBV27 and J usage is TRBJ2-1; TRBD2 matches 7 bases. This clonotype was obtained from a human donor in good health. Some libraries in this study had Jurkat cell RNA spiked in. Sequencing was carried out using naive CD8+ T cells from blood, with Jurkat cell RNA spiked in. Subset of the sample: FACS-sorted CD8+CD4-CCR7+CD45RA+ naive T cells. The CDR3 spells CASSPGLDIHNEQFF. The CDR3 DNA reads TGTGCCAGCAGTCCTGGACTAGACATACACAATGAGCAGTTCTTC.